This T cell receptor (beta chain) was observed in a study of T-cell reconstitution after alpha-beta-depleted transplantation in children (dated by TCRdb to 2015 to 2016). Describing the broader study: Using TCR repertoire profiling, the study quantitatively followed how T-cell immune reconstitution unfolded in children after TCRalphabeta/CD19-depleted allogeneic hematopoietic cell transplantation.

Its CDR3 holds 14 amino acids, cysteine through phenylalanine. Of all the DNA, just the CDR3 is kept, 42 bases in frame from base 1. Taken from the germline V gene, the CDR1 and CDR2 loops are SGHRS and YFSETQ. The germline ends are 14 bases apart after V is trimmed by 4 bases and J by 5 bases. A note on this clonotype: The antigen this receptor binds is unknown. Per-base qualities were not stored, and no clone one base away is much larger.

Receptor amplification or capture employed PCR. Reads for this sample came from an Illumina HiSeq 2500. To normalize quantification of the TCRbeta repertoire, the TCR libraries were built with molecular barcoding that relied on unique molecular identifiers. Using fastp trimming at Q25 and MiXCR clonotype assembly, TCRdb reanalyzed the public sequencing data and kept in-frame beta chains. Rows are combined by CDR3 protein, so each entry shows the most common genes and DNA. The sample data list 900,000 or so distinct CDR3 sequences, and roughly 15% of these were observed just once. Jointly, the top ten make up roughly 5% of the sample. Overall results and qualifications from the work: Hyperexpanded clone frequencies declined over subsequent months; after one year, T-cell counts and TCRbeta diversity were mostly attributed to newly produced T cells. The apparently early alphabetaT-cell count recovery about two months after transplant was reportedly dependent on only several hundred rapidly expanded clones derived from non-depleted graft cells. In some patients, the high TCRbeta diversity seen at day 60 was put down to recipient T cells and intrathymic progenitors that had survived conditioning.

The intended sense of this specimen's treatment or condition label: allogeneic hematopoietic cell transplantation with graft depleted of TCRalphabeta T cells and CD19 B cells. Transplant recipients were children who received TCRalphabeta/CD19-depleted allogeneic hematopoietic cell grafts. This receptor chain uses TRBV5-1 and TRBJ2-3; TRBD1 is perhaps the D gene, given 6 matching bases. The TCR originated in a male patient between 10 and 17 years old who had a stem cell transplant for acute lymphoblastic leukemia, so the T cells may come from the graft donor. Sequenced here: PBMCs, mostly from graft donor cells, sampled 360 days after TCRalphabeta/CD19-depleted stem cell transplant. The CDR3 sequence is CASSPRNREDTQYF. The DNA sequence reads TGCGCCAGCAGCCCCCGAAACAGGGAAGATACGCAGTATTTT.